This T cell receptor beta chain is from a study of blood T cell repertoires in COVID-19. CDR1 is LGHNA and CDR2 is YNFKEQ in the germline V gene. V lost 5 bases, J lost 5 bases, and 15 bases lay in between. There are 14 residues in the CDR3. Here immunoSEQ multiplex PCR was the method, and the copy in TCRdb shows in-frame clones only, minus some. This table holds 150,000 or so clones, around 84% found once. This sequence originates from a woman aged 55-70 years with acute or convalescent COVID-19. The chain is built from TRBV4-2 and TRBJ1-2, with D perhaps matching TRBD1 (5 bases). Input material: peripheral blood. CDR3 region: CASSDPGLLYGYTF. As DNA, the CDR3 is TGTGCCAGCAGCGACCCGGGACTCCTATATGGCTACACCTTC.